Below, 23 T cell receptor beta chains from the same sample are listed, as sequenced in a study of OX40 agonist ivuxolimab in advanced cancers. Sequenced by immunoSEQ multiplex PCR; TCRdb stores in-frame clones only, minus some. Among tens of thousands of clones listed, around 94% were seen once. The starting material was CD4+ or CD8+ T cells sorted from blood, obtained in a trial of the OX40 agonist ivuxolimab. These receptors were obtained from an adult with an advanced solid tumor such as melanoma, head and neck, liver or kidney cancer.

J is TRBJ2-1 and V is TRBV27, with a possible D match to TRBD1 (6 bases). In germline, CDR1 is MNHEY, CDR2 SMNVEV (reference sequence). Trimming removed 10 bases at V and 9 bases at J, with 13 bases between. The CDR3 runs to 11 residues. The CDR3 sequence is CATGTPAEQFF. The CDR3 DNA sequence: TGTGCCACCGGGACACCTGCTGAGCAGTTCTTC.

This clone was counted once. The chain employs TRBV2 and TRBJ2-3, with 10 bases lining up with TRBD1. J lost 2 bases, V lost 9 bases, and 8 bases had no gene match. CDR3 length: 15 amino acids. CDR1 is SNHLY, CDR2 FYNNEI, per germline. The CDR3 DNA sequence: TGTGCCAGTGCAGGCGGGACAGGGGACACAGATACGCAGTATTTT. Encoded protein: CASAGGTGDTDTQYF.

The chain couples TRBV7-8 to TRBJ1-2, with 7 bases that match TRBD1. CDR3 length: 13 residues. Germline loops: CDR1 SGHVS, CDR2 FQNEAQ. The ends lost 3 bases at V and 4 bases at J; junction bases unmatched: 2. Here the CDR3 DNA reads TGTGCCAGCAGCTTTTGGGACAGCTATGGCTACACCTTC. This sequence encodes CASSFWDSYGYTF.

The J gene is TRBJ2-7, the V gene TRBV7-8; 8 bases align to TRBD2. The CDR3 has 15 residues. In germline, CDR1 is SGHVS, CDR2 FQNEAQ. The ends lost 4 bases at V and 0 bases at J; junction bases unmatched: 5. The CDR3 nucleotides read TGTGCCAGCAGCTCCGAAAGCGGGAGCTCCTACGAGCAGTACTTC. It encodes CASSSESGSSYEQYF.

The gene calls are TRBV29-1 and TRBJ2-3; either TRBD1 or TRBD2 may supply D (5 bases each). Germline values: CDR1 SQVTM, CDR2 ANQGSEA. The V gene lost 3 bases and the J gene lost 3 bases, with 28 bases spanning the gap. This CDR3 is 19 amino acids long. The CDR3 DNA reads TGCAGCGTTGAGGGTGAGTCGGTGGGGCGGGCGCTAGGTACAGATACGCAGTATTTT. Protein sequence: CSVEGESVGRALGTDTQYF.

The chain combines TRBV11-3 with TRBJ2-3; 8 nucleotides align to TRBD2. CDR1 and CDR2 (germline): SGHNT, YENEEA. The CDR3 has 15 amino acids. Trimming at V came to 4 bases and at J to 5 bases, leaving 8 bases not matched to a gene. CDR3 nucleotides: TGTGCCAGCAGCTGGGAGGGGCTAGCGGGAGATACGCAGTATTTT. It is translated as CASSWEGLAGDTQYF.

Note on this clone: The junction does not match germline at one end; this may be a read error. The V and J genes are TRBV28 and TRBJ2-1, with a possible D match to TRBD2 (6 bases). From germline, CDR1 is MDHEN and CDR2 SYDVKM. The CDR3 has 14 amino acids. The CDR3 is CASVGGDGYNEQFF. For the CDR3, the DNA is TGCGCCAGCGTAGGAGGGGATGGCTACAATGAGCAGTTCTTC.

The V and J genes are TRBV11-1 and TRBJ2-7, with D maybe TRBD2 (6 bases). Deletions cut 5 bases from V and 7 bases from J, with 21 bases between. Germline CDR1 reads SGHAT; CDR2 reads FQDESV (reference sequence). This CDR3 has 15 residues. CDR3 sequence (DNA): TGTGCCAGCAGCACTGGGGGGACTCGACGGGTAGAGCAGTACTTC. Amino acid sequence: CASSTGGTRRVEQYF. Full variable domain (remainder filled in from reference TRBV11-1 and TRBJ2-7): EAEVAQSPRYKITEKSQAVAFWCDPISGHATLYWYRQILGQGPELLVQFQDESVVDDSQLPKDRFSAERLKGVDSTLKIQPAELGDSAMYLCASSTGGTRRVEQYFGPGTRLTVT.

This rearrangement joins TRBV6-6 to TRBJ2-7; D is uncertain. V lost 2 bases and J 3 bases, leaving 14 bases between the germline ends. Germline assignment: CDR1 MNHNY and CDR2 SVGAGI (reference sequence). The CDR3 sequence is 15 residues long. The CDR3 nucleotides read TGTGCCAGCAGTTACGATCTACCGGCATACTACGAGCAGTACTTC. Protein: CASSYDLPAYYEQYF.

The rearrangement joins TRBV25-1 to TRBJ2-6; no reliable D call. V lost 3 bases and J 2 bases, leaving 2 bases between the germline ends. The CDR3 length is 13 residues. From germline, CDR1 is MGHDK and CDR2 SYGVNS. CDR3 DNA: TGTGCCAGCAGTGACACTGGGGCCAACGTCCTGACTTTC. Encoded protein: CASSDTGANVLTF.

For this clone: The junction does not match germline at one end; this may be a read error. CDR3 nucleotide sequence: TGTGCCAGCAGCGTACAACCCCGGGAGGGATTCACAGGTACGCAGTATTTT. Amino acids: CASSVQPREGFTGTQYF. V usage is TRBV9 and J usage is TRBJ2-3; 8 bases align to TRBD2. The CDR3 sequence is 17 residues long. Germline V gene sequence: CDR1 SGDLS, CDR2 YYNGEE.

The CDR3 spells CASSAGTSGDYEQYF. The CDR3, as DNA: TGTGCCAGCAGCGCCGGGACTAGCGGGGACTACGAGCAGTACTTC. The V and J genes are TRBV9 and TRBJ2-7, with TRBD2 matching 13 bases. The junction had 3 bases not matched to a gene; V was cut back by 3 bases and J by 3 bases. The V gene's germline CDR1 is SGDLS and CDR2 YYNGEE. There are 15 residues in the CDR3.

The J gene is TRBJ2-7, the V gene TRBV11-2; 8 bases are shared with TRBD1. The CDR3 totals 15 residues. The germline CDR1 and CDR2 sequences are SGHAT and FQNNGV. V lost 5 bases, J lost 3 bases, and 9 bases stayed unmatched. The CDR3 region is CASSVDRGPFYEQYF. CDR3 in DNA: TGTGCCAGCAGCGTTGACAGGGGCCCCTTCTACGAGCAGTACTTC.

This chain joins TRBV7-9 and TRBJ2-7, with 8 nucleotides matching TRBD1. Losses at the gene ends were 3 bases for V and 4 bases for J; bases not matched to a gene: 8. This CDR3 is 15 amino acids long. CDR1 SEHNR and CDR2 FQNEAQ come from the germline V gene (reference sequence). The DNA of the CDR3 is TGTGCCAGCAGCTTTGGACAGGGCAGGGCGTACGAGCAGTACTTC. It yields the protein CASSFGQGRAYEQYF.

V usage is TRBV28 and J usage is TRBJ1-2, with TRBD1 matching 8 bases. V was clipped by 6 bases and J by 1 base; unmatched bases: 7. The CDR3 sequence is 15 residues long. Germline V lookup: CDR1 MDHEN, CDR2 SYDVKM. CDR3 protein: CASRPGGSSNYGYTF. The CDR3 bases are TGTGCCAGCAGACCAGGGGGCTCGAGTAACTATGGCTACACCTTC.

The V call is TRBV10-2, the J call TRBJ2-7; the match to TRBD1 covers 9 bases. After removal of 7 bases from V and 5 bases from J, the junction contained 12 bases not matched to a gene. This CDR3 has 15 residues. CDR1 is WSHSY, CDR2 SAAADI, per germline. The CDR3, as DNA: TGCGCCAGCATCCCTGGGACAGGGAGATCCCACGAGCAGTACTTC. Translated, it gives CASIPGTGRSHEQYF.

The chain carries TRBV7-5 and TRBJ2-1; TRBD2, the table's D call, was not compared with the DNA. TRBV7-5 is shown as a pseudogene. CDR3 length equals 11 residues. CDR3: CARSYREEQFF. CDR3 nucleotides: TGTGCCAGAAGCTACCGCGAGGAGCAGTTCTTC.

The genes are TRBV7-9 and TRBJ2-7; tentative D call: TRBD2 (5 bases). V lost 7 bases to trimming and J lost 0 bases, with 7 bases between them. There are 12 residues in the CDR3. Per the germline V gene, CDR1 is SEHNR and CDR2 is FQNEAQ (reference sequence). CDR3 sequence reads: CASKRISYEQYF. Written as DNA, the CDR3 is TGTGCCAGCAAGCGGATCTCCTACGAGCAGTACTTC.

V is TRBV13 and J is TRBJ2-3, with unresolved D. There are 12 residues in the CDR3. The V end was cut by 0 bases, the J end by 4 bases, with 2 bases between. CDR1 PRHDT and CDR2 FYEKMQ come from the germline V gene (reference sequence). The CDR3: CASSLGADTQYF. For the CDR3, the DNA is TGTGCCAGCAGCTTAGGGGCAGATACGCAGTATTTT. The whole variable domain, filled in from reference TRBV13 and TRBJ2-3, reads AAGVIQSPRHLIKEKRETATLKCYPIPRHDTVYWYQQGPGQDPQFLISFYEKMQSDKGSIPDRFSAQQFSDYHSELNMSSLELGDSALYFCASSLGADTQYFGPGTRLTVL.

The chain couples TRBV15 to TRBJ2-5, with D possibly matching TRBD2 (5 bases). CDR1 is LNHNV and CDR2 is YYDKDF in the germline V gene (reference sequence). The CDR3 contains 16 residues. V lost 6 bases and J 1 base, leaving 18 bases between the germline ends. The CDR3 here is CATSAGPFQIQETQYF. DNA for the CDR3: TGTGCCACCAGTGCGGGCCCTTTCCAAATCCAAGAGACCCAGTACTTC.

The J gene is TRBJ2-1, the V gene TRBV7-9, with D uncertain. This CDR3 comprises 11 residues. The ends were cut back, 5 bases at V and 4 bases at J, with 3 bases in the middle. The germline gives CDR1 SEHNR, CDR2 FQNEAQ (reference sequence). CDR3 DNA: TGTGCCAGCAGCCGATACAATGAGCAGTTCTTC. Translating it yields CASSRYNEQFF.

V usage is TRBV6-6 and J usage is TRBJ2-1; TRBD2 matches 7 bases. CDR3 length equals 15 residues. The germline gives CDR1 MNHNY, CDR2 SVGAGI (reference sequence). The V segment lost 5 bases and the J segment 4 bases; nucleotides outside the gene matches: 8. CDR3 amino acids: CASSPLWEGYNEQFF. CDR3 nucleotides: TGTGCCAGCAGTCCTTTGTGGGAGGGATACAATGAGCAGTTCTTC.

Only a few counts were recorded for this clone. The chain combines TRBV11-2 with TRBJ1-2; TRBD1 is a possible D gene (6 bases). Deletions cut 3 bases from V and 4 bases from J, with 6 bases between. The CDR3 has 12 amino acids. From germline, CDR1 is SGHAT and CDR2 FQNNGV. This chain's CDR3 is CASSLDSYGYTF. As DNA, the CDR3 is TGTGCCAGCAGCTTGGACAGCTATGGCTACACCTTC. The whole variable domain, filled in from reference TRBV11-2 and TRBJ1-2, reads EAGVAQSPRYKIIEKRQSVAFWCNPISGHATLYWYQQILGQGPKLLIQFQNNGVVDDSQLPKDRFSAERLKGVDSTLKIQPAKLEDSAVYLCASSLDSYGYTFGSGTRLTVV.